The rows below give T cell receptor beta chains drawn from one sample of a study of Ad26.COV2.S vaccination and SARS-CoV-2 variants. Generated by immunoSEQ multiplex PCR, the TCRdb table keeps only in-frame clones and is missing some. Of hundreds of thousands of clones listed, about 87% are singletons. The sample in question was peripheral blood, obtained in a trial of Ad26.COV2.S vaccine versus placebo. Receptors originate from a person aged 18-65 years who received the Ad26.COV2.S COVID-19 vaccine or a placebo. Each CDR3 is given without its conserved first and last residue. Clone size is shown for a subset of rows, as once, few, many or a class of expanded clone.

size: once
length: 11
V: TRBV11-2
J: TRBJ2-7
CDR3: ASSTGNLGAQY

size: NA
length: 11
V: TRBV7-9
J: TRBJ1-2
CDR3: ASSLYGQEGYT

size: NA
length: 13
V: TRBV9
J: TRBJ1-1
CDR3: ASSVQGTSNTEAF

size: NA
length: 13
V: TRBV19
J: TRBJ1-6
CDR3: ASSIQDRANSPLH

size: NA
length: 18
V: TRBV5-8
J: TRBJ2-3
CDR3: ASSSGPGQGAFYGTDTQY

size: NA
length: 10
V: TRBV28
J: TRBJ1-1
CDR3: ASSLEMDEAF

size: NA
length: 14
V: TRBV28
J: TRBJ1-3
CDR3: ASSLPQELAGNTIY

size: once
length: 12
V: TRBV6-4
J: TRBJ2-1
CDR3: ASSGTSGVGEQF

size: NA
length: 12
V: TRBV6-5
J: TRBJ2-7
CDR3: ASSRGTSAYEQY

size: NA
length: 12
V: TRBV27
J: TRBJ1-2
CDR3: ASSLTGGVSGYT

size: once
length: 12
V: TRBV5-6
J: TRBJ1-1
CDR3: ASSFRGGNTEAF

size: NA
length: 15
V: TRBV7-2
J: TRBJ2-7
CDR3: ASSPRAHMGSSYEQY

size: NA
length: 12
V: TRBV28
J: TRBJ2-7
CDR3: ASSRGTLSYEQY

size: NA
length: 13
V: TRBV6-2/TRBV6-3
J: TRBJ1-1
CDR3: ASSYFGQGTSEAF

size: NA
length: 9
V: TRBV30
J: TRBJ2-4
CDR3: AWSSQGIQY

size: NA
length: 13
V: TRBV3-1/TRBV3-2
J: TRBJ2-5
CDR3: ASSQGAGLGTTQY

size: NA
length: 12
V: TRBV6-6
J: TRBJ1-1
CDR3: ASSSLWQGMEAF

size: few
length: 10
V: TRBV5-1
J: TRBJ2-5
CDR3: ASRLGEETQY

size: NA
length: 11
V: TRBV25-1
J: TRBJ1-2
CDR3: ASSVREGAGYT

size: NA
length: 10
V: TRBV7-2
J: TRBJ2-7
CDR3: ASSSPPYEQY

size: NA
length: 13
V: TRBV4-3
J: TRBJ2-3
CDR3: ASRPGLAQFDTQY

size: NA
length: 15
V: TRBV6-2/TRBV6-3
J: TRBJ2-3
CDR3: ASSYPGLAGSTDTQY

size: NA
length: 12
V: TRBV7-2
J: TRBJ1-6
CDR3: ASSPTGIRSPLH

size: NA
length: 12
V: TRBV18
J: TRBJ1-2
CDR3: ASSQSGSSDGYT

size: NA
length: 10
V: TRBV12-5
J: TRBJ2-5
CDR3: ASGSGAETQY

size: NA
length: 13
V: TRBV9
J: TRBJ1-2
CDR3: ASSPFPGTGGGYT

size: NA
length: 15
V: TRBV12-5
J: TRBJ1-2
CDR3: ASGLVRSEVSLGGYT

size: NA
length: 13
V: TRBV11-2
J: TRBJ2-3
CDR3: ASSPQRAFTDTQY

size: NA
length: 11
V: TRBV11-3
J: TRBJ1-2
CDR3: ASSYSGNYGYT

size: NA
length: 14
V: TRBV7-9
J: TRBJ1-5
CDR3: ASSSSSVGSNQPQH

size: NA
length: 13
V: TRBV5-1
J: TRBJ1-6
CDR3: ASSLVHGVGSPLH

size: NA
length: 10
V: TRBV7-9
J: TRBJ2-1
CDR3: ALKDRYNEQF

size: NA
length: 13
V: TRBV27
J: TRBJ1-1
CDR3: ASSGGGVGNTEAF

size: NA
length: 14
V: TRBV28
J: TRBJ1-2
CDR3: ASSPIPMGISRGYT

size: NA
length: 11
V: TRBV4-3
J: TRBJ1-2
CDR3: ASSQDSLYGYT

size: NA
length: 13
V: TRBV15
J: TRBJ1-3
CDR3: ATSRNVQTGNTIY

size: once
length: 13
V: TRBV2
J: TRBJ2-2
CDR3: ASSEGGGNTGELF

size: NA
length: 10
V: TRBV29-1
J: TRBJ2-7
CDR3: SVAPSRAEQY

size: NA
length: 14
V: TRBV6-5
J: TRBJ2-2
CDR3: ASSYLSAGDSGELF

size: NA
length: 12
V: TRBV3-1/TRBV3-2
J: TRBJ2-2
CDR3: ASSQVRGAGELF

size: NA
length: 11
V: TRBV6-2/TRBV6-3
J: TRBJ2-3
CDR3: ASSRDTTDTQY

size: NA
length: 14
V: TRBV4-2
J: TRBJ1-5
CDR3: ASSQDPGTEGWPQH

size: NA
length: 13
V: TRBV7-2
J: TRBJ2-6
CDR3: ASSKLVSGANVLT